Presented here are 2 T cell receptor beta chains from one specimen sequenced in a study of T cell clones after liver transplantation. The assay was immunoSEQ multiplex PCR, and TCRdb's table has in-frame clones only and misses some. This sample has 45,000 or so clones, with 86% found just once. The sample was CD4+ T cells from blood, taken 24 months after liver transplant. The receptors come from a human patient who received a liver transplant. Some T cells may arise from the graft donor.

The CDR3 DNA is TGTGCCAGCAGCTTAGGGGAGAACACTGAAGCTTTCTTT. Its translation: CASSLGENTEAFF. J is TRBJ1-1 and V is TRBV7-7; D remains unclear. This CDR3 has 13 amino acids. V lost 1 base and J 1 base, leaving 4 bases between the germline ends. Germline V gene lookup returns CDR1 SSHAT and CDR2 FNYEAQ (reference sequence).

The chain has TRBV7-9 and TRBJ2-3; the match to TRBD2 covers 7 bases. Germline V lookup: CDR1 SEHNR, CDR2 FQNEAQ (reference sequence). The V and J ends lost 4 bases and 1 base, in that order; junction bases with no gene match: 5. The CDR3 consists of 15 residues. The chain's CDR3 is CASSSPGRGTDTQYF. The CDR3 bases are TGTGCCAGCAGCTCTCCGGGGAGGGGCACAGATACGCAGTATTTT.